This entry concerns a single T cell receptor (beta chain). Using immunoSEQ multiplex PCR, the repertoire was profiled, and TCRdb retains in-frame clones only, with some absent. Of some 190,000 clones listed, about 91% are singletons. The germline V and J ends were trimmed by 11 bases and 1 base, with 17 bases remaining between them. The CDR3 consists of 14 residues. Germline CDR1 and CDR2: LNHNV and YYDKDF (reference sequence). The data derive from a study of control samples from healthy donors and cancer patients. The sequencing input was blood. The TCR sequence derives from a man aged 25 to 40 in good health. V gene TRBV15 combines with J gene TRBJ1-1, with D perhaps TRBD1 (5 bases). CDR3 DNA sequence: TGTGCCGTAACCCCCCGCAGGGCGAACACTGAAGCTTTCTTT. This gives the protein CAVTPRRANTEAFF.